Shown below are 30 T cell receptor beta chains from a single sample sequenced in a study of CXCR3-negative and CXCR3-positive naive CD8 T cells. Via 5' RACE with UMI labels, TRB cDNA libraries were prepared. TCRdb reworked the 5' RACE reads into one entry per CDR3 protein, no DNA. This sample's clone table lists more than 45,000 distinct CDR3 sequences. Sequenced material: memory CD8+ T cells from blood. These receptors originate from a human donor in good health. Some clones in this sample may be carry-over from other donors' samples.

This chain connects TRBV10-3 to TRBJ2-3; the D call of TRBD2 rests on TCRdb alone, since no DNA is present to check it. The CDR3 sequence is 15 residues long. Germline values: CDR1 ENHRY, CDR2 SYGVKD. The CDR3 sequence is CAISEGGGGTDTQYF.

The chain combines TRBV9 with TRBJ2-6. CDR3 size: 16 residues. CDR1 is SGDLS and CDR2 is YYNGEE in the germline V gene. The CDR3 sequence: CASSVGWGSGANVLTF.

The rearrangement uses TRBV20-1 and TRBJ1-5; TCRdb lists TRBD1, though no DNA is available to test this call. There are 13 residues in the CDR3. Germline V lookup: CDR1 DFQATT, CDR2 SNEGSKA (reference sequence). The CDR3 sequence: CSLGQGYNQPQHF.

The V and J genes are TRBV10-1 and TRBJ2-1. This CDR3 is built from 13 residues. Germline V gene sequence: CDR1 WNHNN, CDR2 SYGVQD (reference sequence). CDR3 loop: CASSEESVGEQFF.

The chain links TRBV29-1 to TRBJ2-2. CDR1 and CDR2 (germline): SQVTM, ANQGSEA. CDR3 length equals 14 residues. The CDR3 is CSGYTESNTGELFF.

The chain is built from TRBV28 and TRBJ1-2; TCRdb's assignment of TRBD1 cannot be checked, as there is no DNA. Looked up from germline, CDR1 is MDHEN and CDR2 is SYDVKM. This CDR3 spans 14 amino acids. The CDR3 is CASNPGQSFYGYTF.

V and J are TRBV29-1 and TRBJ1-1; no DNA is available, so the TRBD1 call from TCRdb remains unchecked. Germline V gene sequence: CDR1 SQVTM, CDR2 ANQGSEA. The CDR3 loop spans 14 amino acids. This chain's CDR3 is CSVEYQGSNTEAFF.

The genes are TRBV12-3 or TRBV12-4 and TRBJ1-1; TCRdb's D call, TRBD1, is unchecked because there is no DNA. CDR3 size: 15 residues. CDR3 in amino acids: CASSLEPGGWTEAFF.

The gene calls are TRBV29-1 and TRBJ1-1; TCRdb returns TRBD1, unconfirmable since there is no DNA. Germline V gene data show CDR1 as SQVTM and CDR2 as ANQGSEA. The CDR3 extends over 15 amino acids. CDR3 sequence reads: CSGFGQRGQNTEAFF.

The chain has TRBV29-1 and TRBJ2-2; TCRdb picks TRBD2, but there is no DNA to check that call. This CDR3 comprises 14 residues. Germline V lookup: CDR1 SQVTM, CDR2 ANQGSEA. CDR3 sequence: CSVTGTSEYGELFF.

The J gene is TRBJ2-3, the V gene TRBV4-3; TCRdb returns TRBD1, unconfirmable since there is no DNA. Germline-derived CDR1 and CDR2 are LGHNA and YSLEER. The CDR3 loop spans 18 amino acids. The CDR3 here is CASSQDELTSVPTDTQYF.

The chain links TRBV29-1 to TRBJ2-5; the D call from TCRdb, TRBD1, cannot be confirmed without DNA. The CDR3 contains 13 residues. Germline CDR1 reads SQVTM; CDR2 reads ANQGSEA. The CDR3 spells CSAERDTQETQYF.

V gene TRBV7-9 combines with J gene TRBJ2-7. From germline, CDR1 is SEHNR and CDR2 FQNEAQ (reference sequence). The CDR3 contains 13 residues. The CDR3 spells CASSLDRGYEQYF.

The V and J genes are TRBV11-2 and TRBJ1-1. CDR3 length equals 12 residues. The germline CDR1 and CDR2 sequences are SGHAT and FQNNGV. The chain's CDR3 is CASSLQEGEAFF.

This CDR3 reads CSANPLAAHPLEQYF. The genes are TRBV20-1 and TRBJ2-7; TCRdb calls TRBD1, which cannot be checked without DNA. Germline V lookup: CDR1 DFQATT, CDR2 SNEGSKA (reference sequence). This CDR3 comprises 15 residues.

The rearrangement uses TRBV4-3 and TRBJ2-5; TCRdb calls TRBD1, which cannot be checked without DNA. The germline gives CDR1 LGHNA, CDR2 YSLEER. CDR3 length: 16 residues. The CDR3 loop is CASSQRWRDVQETQYF.

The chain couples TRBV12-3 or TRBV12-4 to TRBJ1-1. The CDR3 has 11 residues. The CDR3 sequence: CAVGSGTEAFF.

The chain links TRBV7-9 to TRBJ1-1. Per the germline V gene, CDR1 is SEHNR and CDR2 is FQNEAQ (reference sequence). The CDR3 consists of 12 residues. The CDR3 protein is CASFLIESEAFF.

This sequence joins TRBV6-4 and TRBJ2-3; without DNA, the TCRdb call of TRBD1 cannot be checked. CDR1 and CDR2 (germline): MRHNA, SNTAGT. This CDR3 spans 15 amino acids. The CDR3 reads CASSDGQGGTDTQYF.

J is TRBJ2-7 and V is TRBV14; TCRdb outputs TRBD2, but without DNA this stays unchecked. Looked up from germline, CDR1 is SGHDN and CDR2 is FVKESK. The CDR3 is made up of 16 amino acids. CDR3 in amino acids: CASSQEPLAVSYEQYF.

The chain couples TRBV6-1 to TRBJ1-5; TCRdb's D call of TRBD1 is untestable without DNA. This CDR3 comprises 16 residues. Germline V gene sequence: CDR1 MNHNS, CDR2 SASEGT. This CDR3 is CASILGTADSNQPQHF.

The chain's CDR3 is CASSQGAEANTGELFF. The J gene is TRBJ2-2, the V gene TRBV4-3; there is no DNA to check the TCRdb D call of TRBD1. The CDR3 sequence is 16 residues long. The germline V gene has CDR1 LGHNA and CDR2 YSLEER.

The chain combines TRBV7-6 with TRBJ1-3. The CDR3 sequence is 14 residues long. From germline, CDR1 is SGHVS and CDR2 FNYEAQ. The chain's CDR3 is CASSLEVIGNTIYF.

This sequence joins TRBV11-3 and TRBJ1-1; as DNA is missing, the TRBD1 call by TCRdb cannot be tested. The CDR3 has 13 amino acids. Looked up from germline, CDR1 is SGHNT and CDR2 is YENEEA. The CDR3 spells CASSLGAETEAFF.

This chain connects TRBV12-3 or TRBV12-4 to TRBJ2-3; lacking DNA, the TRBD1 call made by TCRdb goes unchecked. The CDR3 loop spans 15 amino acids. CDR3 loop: CASSFVGQIPDTQYF.

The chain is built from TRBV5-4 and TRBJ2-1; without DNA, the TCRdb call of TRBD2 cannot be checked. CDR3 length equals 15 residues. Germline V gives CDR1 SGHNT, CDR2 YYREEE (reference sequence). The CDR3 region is CASSFASGVYNEQFF.

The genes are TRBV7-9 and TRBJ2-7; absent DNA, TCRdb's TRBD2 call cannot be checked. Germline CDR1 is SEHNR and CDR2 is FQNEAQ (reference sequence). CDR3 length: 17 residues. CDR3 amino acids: CASSSTSGGPSSYEQYF.

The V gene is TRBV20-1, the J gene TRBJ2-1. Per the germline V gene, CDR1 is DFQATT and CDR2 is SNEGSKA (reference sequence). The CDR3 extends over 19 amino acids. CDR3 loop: CSASSGLVQTDYSYNEQFF.

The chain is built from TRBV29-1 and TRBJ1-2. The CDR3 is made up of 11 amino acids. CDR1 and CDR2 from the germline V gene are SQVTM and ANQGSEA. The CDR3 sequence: CSAPAGGGYTF.

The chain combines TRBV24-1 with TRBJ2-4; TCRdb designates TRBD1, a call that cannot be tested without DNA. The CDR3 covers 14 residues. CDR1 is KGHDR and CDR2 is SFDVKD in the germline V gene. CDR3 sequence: CATSDSGRVNIQYF.